This T cell receptor beta chain was obtained from a study of early T cells in non-severe SARS-CoV-2 infection. Study background: Sequencing was performed on bulk RNA from unsorted whole blood, leaving chains unpaired.

CDR1 and CDR2 (germline): SGHAT, FQNNGV. This CDR3 spans 18 amino acids. V dropped 6 bases and J dropped 1; count of bases not matched to a gene: 7. This clonotype showed up many times. Molecules of cDNA were individually given unique molecular identifiers that were attached to them. TCRdb reprocessed the 5' RACE reads with MiXCR, giving one entry per CDR3 protein. The table lists 120,000 or so distinct CDR3 sequences, roughly 12% of them singletons. The V gene is TRBV11-2, the J gene TRBJ2-2; 14 bases fit TRBD2. The specimen was whole blood, collected at baseline. This clonotype was sampled from an adult who was a healthcare worker with PCR-confirmed SARS-CoV-2 infection or an uninfected control (not recorded which). CDR3 nucleotides: TGTGCCAGCAGGAGGGCCGGGACTAGCGGGAGGAACACCGGGGAGCTGTTTTTT. Amino acids: CASRRAGTSGRNTGELFF.